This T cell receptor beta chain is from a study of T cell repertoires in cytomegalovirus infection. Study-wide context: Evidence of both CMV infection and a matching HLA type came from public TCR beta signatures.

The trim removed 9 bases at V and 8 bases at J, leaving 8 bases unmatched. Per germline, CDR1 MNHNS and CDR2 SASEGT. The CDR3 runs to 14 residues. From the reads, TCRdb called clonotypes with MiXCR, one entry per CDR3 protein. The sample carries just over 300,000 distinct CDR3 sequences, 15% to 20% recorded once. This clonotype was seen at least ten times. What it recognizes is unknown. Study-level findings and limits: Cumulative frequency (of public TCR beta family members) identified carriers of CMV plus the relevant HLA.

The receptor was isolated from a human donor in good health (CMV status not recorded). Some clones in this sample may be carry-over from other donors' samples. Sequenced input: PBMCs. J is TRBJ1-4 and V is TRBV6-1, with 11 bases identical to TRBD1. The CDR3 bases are TGTGCCAGTGCGTCGGGACAGGGGGAGGAAAAACTGTTTTTT. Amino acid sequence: CASASGQGEEKLFF.